This T cell receptor (beta chain) originates from a study of human T cells and chemical hapten exposure. Study overall: The variation in per-sample TCR yields arose mainly from small differences in pooled library volumes. Whole-study results and caveats: Sensitizing with DPC caused no change in TCRs above 1 in 1000 frequency.

It was the library that attached unique molecular identifiers to individual cDNA molecules. In the original workflow: Per-sample TCR counts ranged from about 20,000 to 690,600, median around 100,000. Each CDR3 protein gets one entry after TCRdb re-called the RACE reads with MiXCR. The V and J calls and clone size come from TCRdb's table, not from the authors' own analysis. The data contain some 120,000 distinct CDR3 sequences, approximately 9% of them singletons. Noted time point: healthy volunteer bleed at 2 weeks. Unfractionated whole blood yielded the extracted total RNA. V was trimmed by 4 bases and J by 1 base, leaving 8 bases between them. CDR1 and CDR2 from the germline V gene are SQVTM and ANQGSEA. The CDR3 covers 14 residues. A few counts support this clonotype. Antigen specificity is unknown.

This rearrangement joins TRBV29-1 to TRBJ2-6; a weak D match, TRBD2 (6 bases). The sample consisted of whole blood. This sequence was found in a male donor in good health. Some clones in this sample may be carry-over from other donors' samples. The CDR3 DNA follows: TGCAGCGTTGGGGGGGAATCTGGGGCCAACGTCCTGACTTTC. It codes for CSVGGESGANVLTF.